The clone carrying this T cell receptor (beta chain) was found once. Its specificity is unknown. The CDR3 consists of 17 residues. V lost 1 base, J lost 4 bases, and 8 bases stayed unmatched. Germline values: CDR1 SGHTA, CDR2 FQGTGA. This specimen comes from a study of OX40 agonist ivuxolimab in advanced cancers. General study points: Some nonresponders additionally presented with little normalized T-cell clonal expansion. Compared with CD4+, CD8+ T cells on average had more expanded clones. Among expanded peripheral T cells, antigen specificity went undetermined.

At cycle 4 day 1, cycle 7 day 1, and baseline, blood was sampled. Profiled with immunoSEQ multiplex PCR; TCRdb holds only in-frame clones, not every one. The table lists tens of thousands of clones, approximately 84% of them singletons. V gene TRBV7-3 combines with J gene TRBJ2-5, with 11 bases that match TRBD2. Source: CD4+ or CD8+ T cells sorted from blood, taken in a trial of the OX40 agonist ivuxolimab. The clonotype was recovered from an adult with an advanced solid tumor such as melanoma, head and neck, liver or kidney cancer. CDR3 DNA: TGTGCCAGCAGCTTAAATTTTGGTAGCGGGAGGGCAGAGACCCAGTACTTC. Translating gives CASSLNFGSGRAETQYF.